This T cell receptor (beta chain) was sequenced in a study of blood T cell repertoires in COVID-19. In the study overall: The origin of the acute and convalescent COVID-19 samples was the United States, Italy and Spain.

Germline CDR1 is MDHEN and CDR2 is SYDVKM. Trimming removed 6 bases at V and 0 bases at J, with 9 bases between. The CDR3 spans 14 residues. This table comes from immunoSEQ multiplex PCR, and its TCRdb copy is limited to in-frame clones, with some not included. Of about 240,000 clones in the sample, around 90% were seen once. The chain links TRBV28 to TRBJ1-3; D is uncertain. The sequenced material came from peripheral blood. The TCR originated in a man in his sixties who had recovered from COVID-19. CDR3 residues: CASRPLSSGNTIYF. CDR3 nucleotide sequence: TGTGCCAGCAGGCCACTTAGCTCTGGAAACACCATATATTTT.